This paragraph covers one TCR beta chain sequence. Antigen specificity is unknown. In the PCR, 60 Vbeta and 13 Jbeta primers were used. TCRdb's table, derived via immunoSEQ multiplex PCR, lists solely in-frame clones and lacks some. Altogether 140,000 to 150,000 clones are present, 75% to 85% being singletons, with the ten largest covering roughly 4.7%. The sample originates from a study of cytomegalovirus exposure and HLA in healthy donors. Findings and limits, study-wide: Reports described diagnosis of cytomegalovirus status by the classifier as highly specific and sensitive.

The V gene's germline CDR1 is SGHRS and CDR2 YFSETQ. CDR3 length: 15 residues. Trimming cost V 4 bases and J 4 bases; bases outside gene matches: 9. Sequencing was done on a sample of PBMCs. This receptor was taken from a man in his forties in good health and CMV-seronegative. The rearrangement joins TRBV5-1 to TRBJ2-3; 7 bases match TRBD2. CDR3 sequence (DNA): TGCGCCAGCAGCCTCGGGGGGAGGGTCCCAGATACGCAGTATTTT. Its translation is CASSLGGRVPDTQYF.